This entry lists 16 T cell receptor beta chains sequenced from one sample in a study of CD8+ T cells in alopecia areata. This sample's treatment: oral pan-JAK inhibitor, 5-10 mg twice daily. cDNA prepared by RNA extraction and subsequent reverse transcription served as the template for sequencing. Clones were read by immunoSEQ multiplex PCR, and TCRdb kept only the in-frame ones, dropping some. The sample shows about 190,000 clones, 60% of them seen only once. Sequences were derived from CD4+ T cells sorted from blood, sampled at week 24, from a patient treated with tofacitinib. The receptor source for this set is a human donor with alopecia areata.

The CDR3: CAWSIGPGVHYGYTF. The DNA for the CDR3 is TGTGCCTGGAGTATAGGACCGGGGGTCCACTATGGCTACACCTTC. J is TRBJ1-2 and V is TRBV30; a weak D match, TRBD1 (5 bases). This CDR3 is 15 amino acids long. Trimming left V 2 bases short and J 3 bases short, with 16 bases between. Germline-derived CDR1 and CDR2 are GTSNPN and SVGIG (reference sequence).

The chain uses TRBV29-1 and TRBJ2-4; 7 bases are shared with TRBD2. Germline V gene sequence: CDR1 SQVTM, CDR2 ANQGSEA. This CDR3 has 14 amino acids. V shed 4 bases, J shed 6 bases, and the junction held 9 bases outside the gene matches. The DNA of the CDR3 is TGCAGCGTTGCTAACGGGGGGAAGCCAAACATTCAGTACTTC. Its protein product is CSVANGGKPNIQYF.

The V and J genes are TRBV6-1 and TRBJ1-5, with 8 bases matching TRBD1. Trimming at V came to 0 bases and at J to 4 bases, leaving 8 bases not matched to a gene. CDR1 and CDR2 from the germline V gene are MNHNS and SASEGT. The CDR3 runs 17 residues. CDR3 in DNA: TGTGCCAGCAGTGAAGCCGTCCAGGGGGCTATTAATCAGCCCCAGCATTTT. Translation gives CASSEAVQGAINQPQHF.

This clone was observed a handful of times. This chain links TRBV6-5 with TRBJ1-2, with D possibly matching TRBD1 (5 bases). The CDR3 is made up of 13 amino acids. V was pared by 10 bases and J by 4 bases, with 16 bases between. Looked up from germline, CDR1 is MNHEY and CDR2 is SVGAGI. CDR3 protein: CATKNGAGYGYTF. The DNA of the CDR3 is TGTGCCACAAAGAACGGGGCAGGCTATGGCTACACCTTC.

V usage is TRBV7-2 and J usage is TRBJ2-7; D uncertain. This CDR3 is built from 14 residues. The ends were cut back, 0 bases at V and 5 bases at J, with 11 bases in the middle. The germline CDR1 and CDR2 sequences are SGHTA and FQGNSA. The CDR3 loop is CASSLAQWGNEQYF. As DNA, the CDR3 is TGTGCCAGCAGCTTAGCGCAATGGGGTAACGAGCAGTACTTC.

The CDR3 DNA reads as TGTGCCAGCAGCGTAGCTGGGGGAAACACTGAAGCTTTCTTT. Its translation is CASSVAGGNTEAFF. This sequence joins TRBV9 and TRBJ1-1; D may be TRBD1 (5 bases). CDR3 size: 14 residues. CDR1 SGDLS and CDR2 YYNGEE come from the germline V gene. The germline V and J ends were trimmed by 0 bases and 2 bases, with 8 bases remaining between them.

This clone showed up just a few times. In the same sample, other DNA sequences code for this CDR3. The V call is TRBV5-1, the J call TRBJ2-4; D gene unclear. Trimming left V 0 bases short and J 0 bases short, with 4 bases between. Germline CDR1 and CDR2: SGHRS and YFSETQ. CDR3 length: 14 amino acids. The CDR3 sequence is CASSLGEAKNIQYF. The CDR3 nucleotides read TGCGCCAGCAGCTTGGGGGAAGCCAAAAACATTCAGTACTTC.

The chain combines TRBV6-4 with TRBJ2-2; no reliable D call. This CDR3 has 13 amino acids. CDR1 and CDR2 (germline): MRHNA, SNTAGT. Trimming left V 8 bases short and J 5 bases short, with 12 bases between. CDR3 DNA: TGTGCCAGCCGCGGTCAACAGACCGGGGAGCTGTTTTTT. This sequence encodes CASRGQQTGELFF.

The chain has TRBV27 and TRBJ2-3; the D gene is possibly TRBD1 (6 bases). Trimming stripped 6 bases from V and 2 bases from J, with 24 bases between. The CDR3 loop spans 18 amino acids. Germline values: CDR1 MNHEY, CDR2 SMNVEV (reference sequence). CDR3 loop: CASSNPTVLDSPTDTQYF. The CDR3 bases are TGTGCCAGCAGCAATCCCACCGTTTTGGACAGCCCCACAGATACGCAGTATTTT.

The chain has TRBV7-2 and TRBJ2-7; D ambiguous. The CDR3 consists of 14 residues. Germline assignment: CDR1 SGHTA and CDR2 FQGNSA. V was cut by 1 base and J by 0 bases, with 7 bases left in between. CDR3 sequence reads: CASSLDRSSYEQYF. Here the CDR3 DNA reads TGTGCCAGCAGCTTAGATCGCAGCTCCTACGAGCAGTACTTC.

The chain recombines TRBV5-1 with TRBJ2-4; D gene uncertain. V lost 4 bases, J lost 7 bases, and 18 bases lay in between. Per germline, CDR1 SGHRS and CDR2 YFSETQ. CDR3 length equals 15 residues. The DNA of the CDR3 is TGCGCCAGCAGCCTTGACATCGGGTCGGGTAACATTCAGTACTTC. Translation gives CASSLDIGSGNIQYF.

The CDR3 DNA reads TGTGCCAGCAGCTTATCCCGCCCATTGGTCGGCGACGGACACACAGATACGCAGTATTTT. Translation: CASSLSRPLVGDGHTDTQYF. The rearrangement joins TRBV13 to TRBJ2-3; D may be TRBD1 (5 bases). This CDR3 comprises 20 residues. Germline CDR1 and CDR2: PRHDT and FYEKMQ (reference sequence). With 2 bases removed from V and 2 bases from J, the gap between germline ends came to 26 bases.

This clone was observed a few times. J is TRBJ2-4 and V is TRBV2; TRBD1 agrees at 9 bases. V was pared by 4 bases and J by 9 bases, with 4 bases of the junction left unmatched. In germline, CDR1 is SNHLY, CDR2 FYNNEI. CDR3 size: 13 residues. CDR3 residues: CASSGGQGSIQYF. CDR3 nucleotides: TGTGCCAGCAGTGGGGGACAGGGTAGCATTCAGTACTTC.

The chain joins TRBV29-1 to TRBJ2-5; D uncertain. Deletions cut 6 bases from V and 5 bases from J, with 22 bases between. CDR3 length: 15 residues. CDR1 is SQVTM, CDR2 ANQGSEA, per germline. CDR3 DNA: TGCAGCGTCACACCACGGACCCTGACCAGGGAGACCCAGTACTTC. It yields the protein CSVTPRTLTRETQYF.

This chain uses TRBV27 with TRBJ1-2, with 8 bases identical to TRBD1. Germline V lookup: CDR1 MNHEY, CDR2 SMNVEV (reference sequence). V dropped 6 bases and J dropped 8; count of bases not matched to a gene: 14. The CDR3 is 15 residues long. CDR3 DNA: TGTGCCAGCAGGTCCTTCAGGGGGCGCGTGTTAGGCTACACCTTC. Its protein is CASRSFRGRVLGYTF.

CDR3 coding DNA: TGTGCCAGCAGCGTAGATGGGACTAGCCGCAATGAGCAGTTCTTC. Its protein is CASSVDGTSRNEQFF. The gene calls are TRBV9 and TRBJ2-1, with 9 bases aligning to TRBD2. Trimming took 0 bases from V and 6 from J; bases not matched to a gene: 4. The CDR3 has 15 residues. From germline, CDR1 is SGDLS and CDR2 YYNGEE.